This is a list of T cell receptor beta chains from one sample in a study of CD8+ T cells in alopecia areata. Sequencing was performed with immunoSEQ multiplex PCR; in TCRdb, only in-frame clones are kept and a portion is missing. The profile covers 150,000 to 200,000 clones, with around 50% appearing a single time and around an eighth taken by the ten largest. The specimen was CD8+ T cells sorted from blood, collected at week 24, from a patient treated with tofacitinib. The origin of the receptors is a human donor with alopecia areata. Each CDR3 is given with its conserved first and last residue. The order of the fields is J gene, V gene, clone size, D gene, CDR3 DNA, CDR3 protein. A D gene is named only where the DNA matches it firmly. Size values are once, few and many counts, or a class for expanded clones, and some rows have none.

j_call: TRBJ1-2
v_call: TRBV19
clone_size: few
d_call: -
cdr3_nt: TGTGCCAGTAGTTTCAGGGAGGGCCCGGGCTACACCTTC
cdr3_aa: CASSFREGPGYTF

j_call: TRBJ2-1
v_call: TRBV30
clone_size: -
d_call: -
cdr3_nt: TGTGCCTGGAGACAGTCCTACAATGAGCAGTTCTTC
cdr3_aa: CAWRQSYNEQFF

j_call: TRBJ2-3
v_call: TRBV13
clone_size: few
d_call: -
cdr3_nt: TGTGCCAGCAGCATTCGGGCGGGCACAGATACGCAGTATTTT
cdr3_aa: CASSIRAGTDTQYF

j_call: TRBJ1-1
v_call: TRBV6-1
clone_size: few
d_call: -
cdr3_nt: TGTGCCAGCACCAGGGCTACCAACACTGAAGCTTTCTTT
cdr3_aa: CASTRATNTEAFF

j_call: TRBJ1-2
v_call: TRBV10-2
clone_size: few
d_call: -
cdr3_nt: TGCGCCAGCAGTGAGGTGGGACCGGATGTCGAGACCTTC
cdr3_aa: CASSEVGPDVETF

j_call: TRBJ1-5
v_call: TRBV15
clone_size: -
d_call: TRBD1
cdr3_nt: TGTGCCACCAGCAGAGTGGGGACAGGGGGCAATCAGCCCCAGCATTTT
cdr3_aa: CATSRVGTGGNQPQHF

j_call: TRBJ1-1
v_call: TRBV29-1
clone_size: -
d_call: -
cdr3_nt: TGCAGCGTTGCTTGGGGGGGCCTTTTAGAAGCTTTCTTT
cdr3_aa: CSVAWGGLLEAFF

j_call: TRBJ1-6
v_call: TRBV19
clone_size: -
d_call: -
cdr3_nt: TGTGCCAGTAGTATGGGAAATTCACCCCTCCACTTT
cdr3_aa: CASSMGNSPLHF

j_call: TRBJ2-7
v_call: TRBV7-9
clone_size: -
d_call: -
cdr3_nt: TGTGCCAGCAGCGGGTTCGCCTACGAGCAGTACTTC
cdr3_aa: CASSGFAYEQYF

j_call: TRBJ1-4
v_call: TRBV7-6
clone_size: -
d_call: -
cdr3_nt: TGTGCCGGCAGCTCCGTCCGGGAAAAACTGTTTTTT
cdr3_aa: CAGSSVREKLFF

j_call: TRBJ1-2
v_call: TRBV18
clone_size: -
d_call: -
cdr3_nt: TGTGCCAGCTCAACAGAACCTAACTATGGCTACACCTTC
cdr3_aa: CASSTEPNYGYTF

j_call: TRBJ2-5
v_call: TRBV2
clone_size: few
d_call: -
cdr3_nt: TGTGCCAGCAGTTTACAGGGCACGGGAGAGACCCAGTACTTC
cdr3_aa: CASSLQGTGETQYF

j_call: TRBJ2-1
v_call: TRBV30
clone_size: many
d_call: TRBD1
cdr3_nt: TGTGCCTGGAGTTCCGGACAGGGGGTATGGTACAATGAGCAGTTCTTC
cdr3_aa: CAWSSGQGVWYNEQFF

j_call: TRBJ2-3
v_call: TRBV20-1
clone_size: -
d_call: -
cdr3_nt: TGCAGTGCTAGAGGGGGGGATACGCAGTATTTT
cdr3_aa: CSARGGDTQYF

j_call: TRBJ1-3
v_call: TRBV29-1
clone_size: few
d_call: -
cdr3_nt: TGCAGCGTTGAAAAACAGGGAGCAATCGGAAACACCATATATTTT
cdr3_aa: CSVEKQGAIGNTIYF

j_call: TRBJ1-1
v_call: TRBV25-1
clone_size: few
d_call: -
cdr3_nt: TGTGCCAGCAGTGGAAGGTACACTGAAGCTTTCTTT
cdr3_aa: CASSGRYTEAFF

j_call: TRBJ2-2
v_call: TRBV15
clone_size: -
d_call: TRBD1
cdr3_nt: TGTGCCACCAGCAGACCTCGGGACAGCTTCACCGGGGAGCTGTTTTTT
cdr3_aa: CATSRPRDSFTGELFF

j_call: TRBJ2-5
v_call: TRBV4-2
clone_size: -
d_call: TRBD2
cdr3_nt: TGTGCCAGCGGAGCGGGGGGTCAAGAGACCCAGTACTTC
cdr3_aa: CASGAGGQETQYF

j_call: TRBJ1-2
v_call: TRBV6-5
clone_size: -
d_call: -
cdr3_nt: TGTGCCAGCAGTTACGGGACGGACAACTATGGCTACACCTTC
cdr3_aa: CASSYGTDNYGYTF

j_call: TRBJ2-1
v_call: TRBV10-3
clone_size: few
d_call: -
cdr3_nt: TGTGCCATCAGTGAGTCGTTCACTTGGGCAGACAATGAGCAGTTCTTC
cdr3_aa: CAISESFTWADNEQFF

j_call: TRBJ1-3
v_call: TRBV14
clone_size: few
d_call: -
cdr3_nt: TGTGCCAGCAGCCGCGGGGGGTGGAATACCATATATTTT
cdr3_aa: CASSRGGWNTIYF

j_call: TRBJ2-3
v_call: TRBV29-1
clone_size: -
d_call: TRBD1
cdr3_nt: TGCAGCGTGGCCACAGGGGCCAGTGCCACAGATACGCAGTATTTT
cdr3_aa: CSVATGASATDTQYF

j_call: TRBJ2-3
v_call: TRBV27
clone_size: -
d_call: -
cdr3_nt: TGTGCCAGCAGTTTACTAGCTCAGAGCCTAGATACGCAGTATTTT
cdr3_aa: CASSLLAQSLDTQYF

j_call: TRBJ2-6
v_call: TRBV25-1
clone_size: -
d_call: -
cdr3_nt: TGTGCCAGCAGTGGGGACACCGGCGTCCTGACTTTC
cdr3_aa: CASSGDTGVLTF

j_call: TRBJ1-5
v_call: TRBV4-1
clone_size: -
d_call: -
cdr3_nt: TGCGCCAGCAGCCCGGGACACTACAATCAGCCCCAGCATTTT
cdr3_aa: CASSPGHYNQPQHF

j_call: TRBJ2-3
v_call: TRBV4-2
clone_size: few
d_call: TRBD2
cdr3_nt: TGTGCCAGCAGCCAAGGAGATAGCGGGTCAGATACGCAGTATTTT
cdr3_aa: CASSQGDSGSDTQYF

j_call: TRBJ2-1
v_call: TRBV14
clone_size: -
d_call: -
cdr3_nt: TGTGCCAGCAGCCAAGAAGGAAGGGCTGTCCGGCAGTTCTTC
cdr3_aa: CASSQEGRAVRQFF

j_call: TRBJ2-7
v_call: TRBV29-1
clone_size: -
d_call: -
cdr3_nt: TGCAGCGCCCGGGACACAGGCTCCTACGAGCAGTACTTC
cdr3_aa: CSARDTGSYEQYF

j_call: TRBJ1-6
v_call: TRBV4-1
clone_size: -
d_call: TRBD1
cdr3_nt: TGCGCCAGCAGCCAACCATTACAGGGGGTGGATTCACCCCTCCACTTT
cdr3_aa: CASSQPLQGVDSPLHF

j_call: TRBJ2-7
v_call: TRBV2
clone_size: -
d_call: -
cdr3_nt: TGTGCCGCCAGCTCCGGGGCGGGCAGCTTCCACTCCTACGAGCAGTACTTC
cdr3_aa: CAASSGAGSFHSYEQYF

j_call: TRBJ2-1
v_call: TRBV6-5
clone_size: -
d_call: TRBD2
cdr3_nt: TGTGCCAGCAGCTCACTAGCGGGGGTGTACAATGAGCAGTTCTTC
cdr3_aa: CASSSLAGVYNEQFF